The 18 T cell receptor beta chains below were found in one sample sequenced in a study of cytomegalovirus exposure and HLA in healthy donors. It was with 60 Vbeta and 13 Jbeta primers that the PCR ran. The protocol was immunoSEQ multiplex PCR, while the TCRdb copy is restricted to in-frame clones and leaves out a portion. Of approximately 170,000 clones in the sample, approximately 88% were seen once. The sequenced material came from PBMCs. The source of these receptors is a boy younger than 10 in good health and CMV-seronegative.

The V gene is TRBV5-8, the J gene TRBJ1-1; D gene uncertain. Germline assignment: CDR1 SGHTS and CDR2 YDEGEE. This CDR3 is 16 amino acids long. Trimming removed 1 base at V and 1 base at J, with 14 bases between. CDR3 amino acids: CASSLSRVQRNTEAFF. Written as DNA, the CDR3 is TGTGCCAGCAGCTTGTCCCGGGTTCAAAGGAACACTGAAGCTTTCTTT.

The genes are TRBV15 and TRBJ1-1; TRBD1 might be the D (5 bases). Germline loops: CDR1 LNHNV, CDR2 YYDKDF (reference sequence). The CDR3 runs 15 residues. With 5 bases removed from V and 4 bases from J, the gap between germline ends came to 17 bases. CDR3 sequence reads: CATSGSQGWGTEAFF. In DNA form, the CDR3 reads TGTGCCACCAGCGGTTCGCAGGGATGGGGCACTGAAGCTTTCTTT.

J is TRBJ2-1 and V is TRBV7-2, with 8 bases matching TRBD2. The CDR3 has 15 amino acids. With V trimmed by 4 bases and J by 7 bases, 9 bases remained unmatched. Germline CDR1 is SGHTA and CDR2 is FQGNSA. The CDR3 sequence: CASSSSGSGGNEQFF. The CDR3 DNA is TGTGCCAGCAGCTCGAGCGGGAGTGGTGGAAATGAGCAGTTCTTC.

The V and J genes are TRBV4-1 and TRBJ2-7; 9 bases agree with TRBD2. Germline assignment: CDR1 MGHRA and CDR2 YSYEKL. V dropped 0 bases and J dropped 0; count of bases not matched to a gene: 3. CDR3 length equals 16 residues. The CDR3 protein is CASSQEAGGYSYEQYV. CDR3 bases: TGCGCCAGCAGCCAAGAAGCGGGGGGCTACTCCTACGAGCAGTACGTC.

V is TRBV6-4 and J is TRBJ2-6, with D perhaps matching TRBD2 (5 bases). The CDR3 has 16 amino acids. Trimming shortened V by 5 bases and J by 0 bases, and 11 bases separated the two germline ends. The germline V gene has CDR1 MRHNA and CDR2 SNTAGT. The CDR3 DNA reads TGTGCCAGCAGTCCGACCGGGGACTCTGGGGCCAACGTCCTGACTTTC. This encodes CASSPTGDSGANVLTF.

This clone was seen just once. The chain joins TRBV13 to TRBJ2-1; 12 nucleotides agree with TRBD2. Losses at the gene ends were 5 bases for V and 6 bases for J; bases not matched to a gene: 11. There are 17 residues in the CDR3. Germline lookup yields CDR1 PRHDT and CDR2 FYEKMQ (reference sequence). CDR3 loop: CASSPPRLAGGGNEQFF. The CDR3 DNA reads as TGTGCCAGCAGCCCTCCACGGCTAGCGGGAGGGGGCAATGAGCAGTTCTTC.

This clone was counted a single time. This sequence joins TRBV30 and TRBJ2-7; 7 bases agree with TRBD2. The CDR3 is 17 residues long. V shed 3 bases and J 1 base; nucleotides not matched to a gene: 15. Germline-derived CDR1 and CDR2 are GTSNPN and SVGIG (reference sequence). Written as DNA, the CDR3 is TGTGCCTGGAGCGCCCCCATAGCGGGCACCCTTTCCTACGAGCAGTACGTC. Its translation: CAWSAPIAGTLSYEQYV.

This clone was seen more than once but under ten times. The CDR3 here is CASTSSPGNSNQPQHF. Here the CDR3 DNA reads TGTGCCAGCACCTCTTCCCCAGGAAATAGCAATCAGCCCCAGCATTTT. The V gene is TRBV7-8, the J gene TRBJ1-5; D gene ambiguous. V was clipped by 7 bases and J by 0 bases, with 16 bases between them. The length of the CDR3 is 16 residues. Germline V CDR1 and CDR2: SGHVS, FQNEAQ.

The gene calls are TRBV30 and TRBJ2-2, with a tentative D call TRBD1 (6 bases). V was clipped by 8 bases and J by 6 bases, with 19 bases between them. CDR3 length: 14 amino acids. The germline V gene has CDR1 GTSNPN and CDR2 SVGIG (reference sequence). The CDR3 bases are TGTGCCCGCGAAAGTACAGGGTTTTCCGGGGAGCTGTTTTTT. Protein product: CARESTGFSGELFF. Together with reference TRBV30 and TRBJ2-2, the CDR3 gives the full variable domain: SQTIHQWPATLVQPVGSPLSLECTVEGTSNPNLYWYRQAAGRGLQLLFYSVGIGQISSEVPQNLSASRPQDRQFILSSKKLLLSDSGFYLCARESTGFSGELFFGEGSRLTVL.

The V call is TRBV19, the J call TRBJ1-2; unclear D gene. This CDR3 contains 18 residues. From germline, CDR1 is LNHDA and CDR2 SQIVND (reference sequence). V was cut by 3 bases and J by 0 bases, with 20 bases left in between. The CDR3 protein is CASSIRGNLERTNYGYTF. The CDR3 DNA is TGTGCCAGTAGTATTCGGGGAAACTTGGAAAGGACTAACTATGGCTACACCTTC.

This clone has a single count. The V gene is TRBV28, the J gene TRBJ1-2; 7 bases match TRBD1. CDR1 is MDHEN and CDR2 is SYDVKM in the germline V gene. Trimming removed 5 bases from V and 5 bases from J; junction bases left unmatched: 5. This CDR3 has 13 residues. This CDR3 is CASSKQGFYGYTF. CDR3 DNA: TGTGCCAGCAGTAAACAGGGGTTTTATGGCTACACCTTC.

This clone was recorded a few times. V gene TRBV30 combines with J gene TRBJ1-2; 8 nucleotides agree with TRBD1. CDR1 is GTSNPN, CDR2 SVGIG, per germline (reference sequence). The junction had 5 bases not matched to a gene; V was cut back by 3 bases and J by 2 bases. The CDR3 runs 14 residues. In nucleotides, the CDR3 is TGTGCCTGGAGGGACAGGGACCCAAACTATGGCTACACCTTC. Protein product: CAWRDRDPNYGYTF.

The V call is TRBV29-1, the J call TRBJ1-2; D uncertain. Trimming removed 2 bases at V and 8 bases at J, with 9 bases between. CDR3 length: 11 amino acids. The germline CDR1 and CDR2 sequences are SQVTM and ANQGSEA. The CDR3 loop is CSVERGSGYTF. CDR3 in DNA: TGCAGCGTTGAACGAGGGTCCGGCTACACCTTC.

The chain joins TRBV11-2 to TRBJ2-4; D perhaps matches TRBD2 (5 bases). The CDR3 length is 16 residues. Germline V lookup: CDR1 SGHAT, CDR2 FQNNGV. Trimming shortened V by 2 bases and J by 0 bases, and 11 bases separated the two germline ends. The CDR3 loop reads CASSLSAAGAKNIQYF. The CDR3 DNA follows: TGTGCCAGCAGCTTAAGCGCGGCGGGAGCCAAAAACATTCAGTACTTC.

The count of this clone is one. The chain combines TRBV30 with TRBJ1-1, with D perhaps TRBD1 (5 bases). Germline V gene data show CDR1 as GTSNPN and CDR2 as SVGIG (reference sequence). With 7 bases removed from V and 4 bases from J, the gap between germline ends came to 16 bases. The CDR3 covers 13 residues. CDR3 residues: CASRVGVGTEAFF. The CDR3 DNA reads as TGTGCCTCCAGGGTAGGGGTGGGCACTGAAGCTTTCTTT.

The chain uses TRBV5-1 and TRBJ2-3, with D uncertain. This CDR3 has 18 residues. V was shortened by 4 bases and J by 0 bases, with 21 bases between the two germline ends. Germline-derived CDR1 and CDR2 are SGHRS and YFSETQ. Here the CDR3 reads CASSPWSLSSLSTDTQYF. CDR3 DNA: TGCGCCAGCAGCCCCTGGAGCCTCAGTTCCCTTAGCACAGATACGCAGTATTTT.

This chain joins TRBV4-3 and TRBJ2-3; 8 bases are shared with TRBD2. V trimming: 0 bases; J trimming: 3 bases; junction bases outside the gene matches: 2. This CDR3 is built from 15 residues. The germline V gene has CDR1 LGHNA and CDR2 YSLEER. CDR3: CASSQEGTRTDTQYF. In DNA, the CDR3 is TGCGCCAGCAGCCAAGAAGGGACTAGAACAGATACGCAGTATTTT.

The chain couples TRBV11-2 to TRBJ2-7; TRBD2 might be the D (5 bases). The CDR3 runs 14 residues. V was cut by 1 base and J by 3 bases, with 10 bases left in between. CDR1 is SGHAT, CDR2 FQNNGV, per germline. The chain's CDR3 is CASSLVRESYEQYF. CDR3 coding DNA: TGTGCCAGCAGCTTAGTTAGGGAGAGCTACGAGCAGTACTTC.